This T cell receptor beta chain was identified in a study of T-cell memory formation after mild COVID-19. Looking at the study overall: TCR clustering was largely donor specific.

Concerning this clonotype: Its antigen is currently unknown.

Germline V CDR1 and CDR2: LGHNA, YSLEER. This CDR3 has 15 residues. Trimming stripped 4 bases from V and 6 bases from J, with 15 bases between. Overall study results and limits: Balance between CD4 and CD8 was seen in clones contracting day 15 to 85, and a CD4+ lean was seen in later expanders. CD4+ contracting clones were found mainly in CM and EM, and CD8+ ones in EMRA.

TCRdb analysed the 5' RACE reads with MiXCR anew, one entry per CDR3 protein. The sample holds roughly 250,000 distinct CDR3 sequences; 16% are singletons and the top ten take approximately 3.5%. Sequencing was performed on PBMCs or a T cell subset sorted from them (not recorded which). The chain is built from TRBV4-3 and TRBJ1-4, with D possibly matching TRBD1 (5 bases). This TCR was sampled from a man aged 18 to 29 who had mild COVID-19 (a few samples of this study predate the infection). Cell type and time point are not known. The CDR3 DNA sequence: TGCGCCAGCAGCCTCAGATGGGGGGGAGATGAAAAACTGTTTTTT. It translates to CASSLRWGGDEKLFF.